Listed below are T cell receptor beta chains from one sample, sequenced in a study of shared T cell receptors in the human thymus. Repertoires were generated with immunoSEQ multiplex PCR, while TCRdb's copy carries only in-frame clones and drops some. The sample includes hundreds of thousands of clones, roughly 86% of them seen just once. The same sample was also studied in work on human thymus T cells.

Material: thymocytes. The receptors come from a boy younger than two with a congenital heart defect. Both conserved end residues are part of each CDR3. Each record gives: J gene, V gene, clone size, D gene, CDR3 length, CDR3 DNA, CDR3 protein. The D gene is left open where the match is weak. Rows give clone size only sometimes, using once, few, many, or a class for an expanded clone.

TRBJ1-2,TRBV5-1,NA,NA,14,TGCGCCAGCAGCTTGGGGGCCAGGGGCCATGGCTACACCTTC,CASSLGARGHGYTF
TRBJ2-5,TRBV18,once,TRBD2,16,TGTGCCAGCTCACCAAGTAGCGGGGTAGGTCAAGAGACCCAGTACTTC,CASSPSSGVGQETQYF
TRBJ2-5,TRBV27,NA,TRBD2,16,TGTGCCAGCAGTTTTGGGACTAGCGGGAACCTGGAGACCCAGTACTTC,CASSFGTSGNLETQYF
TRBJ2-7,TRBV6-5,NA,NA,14,TGTGCCAGCAGTTACTCTCGGGATCGCTACGAGCAGTACTTC,CASSYSRDRYEQYF
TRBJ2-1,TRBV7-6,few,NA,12,TGTGCCAGCATCGGTAGCTCCAATGAGCAGTTCTTC,CASIGSSNEQFF
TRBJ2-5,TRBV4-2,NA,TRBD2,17,TGTGCCAGCAGCCAAGAACTAGCGGGGGGCCGGGGTGAGACCCAGTACTTC,CASSQELAGGRGETQYF
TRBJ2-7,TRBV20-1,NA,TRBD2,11,TGCAGTGCTATTCTGACTAGCGGACAGTACTTC,CSAILTSGQYF
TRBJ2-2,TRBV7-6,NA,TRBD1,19,TGTGCCAGCAGCTCGTCCCGGGACAGGGGGCTCGGGAACACCGGGGAGCTGTTTTTT,CASSSSRDRGLGNTGELFF
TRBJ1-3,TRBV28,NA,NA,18,TGTGCCAGCAGTCTTCGGACAGCCCCTAAGAGCTCTGGAAACACCATATATTTT,CASSLRTAPKSSGNTIYF
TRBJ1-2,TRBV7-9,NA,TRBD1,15,TGTGCCAGCAGAAGACGGGACAGGGGTGACTATGGCTACACCTTC,CASRRRDRGDYGYTF
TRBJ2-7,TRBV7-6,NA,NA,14,TGTGCCAGCAGCCCCCGACAGTTCTGCAACGAGCAGTACTTC,CASSPRQFCNEQYF
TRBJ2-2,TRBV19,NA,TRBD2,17,TGTGCCAGTAGTACCTCGGCTAGCGGGCCCCACACCGGGGAGCTGTTTTTT,CASSTSASGPHTGELFF
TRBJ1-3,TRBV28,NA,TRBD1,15,TGTGCCAGCACTAAGGGGACAGGGCTTATGAACACCATATATTTT,CASTKGTGLMNTIYF
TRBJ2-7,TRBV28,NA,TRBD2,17,TGTGCCAGCAATGACGGCGGGAGGGGATTTCTCTCCTACGAGCAGTACTTC,CASNDGGRGFLSYEQYF
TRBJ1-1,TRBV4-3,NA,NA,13,TGCGCCAGCGGCGGGTACGCGGACACTGAAGCTTTCTTT,CASGGYADTEAFF
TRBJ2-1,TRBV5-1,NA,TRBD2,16,TGCGCCAGCAGGGTGGGCTGGCGGGGGGGGATTGACGAGCAGTTCTTC,CASRVGWRGGIDEQFF
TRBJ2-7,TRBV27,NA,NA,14,TGTGCCAGCAGTTTAGTTGGGGACTTTAGCGAGCAGTACTTC,CASSLVGDFSEQYF
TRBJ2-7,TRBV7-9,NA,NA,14,TGTGCCAGCAGCTTAGAGAAGGGGCCCTACGAGCAGTACTTC,CASSLEKGPYEQYF
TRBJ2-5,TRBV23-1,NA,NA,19,TGCGCCAGCAGTCAATCGACGAGGGACGCGGGGAGCCTTCAAGAGACCCAGTACTTC,CASSQSTRDAGSLQETQYF
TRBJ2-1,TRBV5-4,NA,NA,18,TGTGCCAGCAGCCCCCGTTCGGGGAAGAAACCCTCCTACAATGAGCAGTTCTTC,CASSPRSGKKPSYNEQFF
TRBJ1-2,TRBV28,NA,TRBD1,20,TGTGCCAGCAGTTTGGGCCCGGGACAGGGGGCAGAGCTTAGGAACTATGGCTACACCTTC,CASSLGPGQGAELRNYGYTF
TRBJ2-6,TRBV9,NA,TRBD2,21,TGTGCCAGCAGCCCCCAGTCCCTAGCGGGAGGTAACATTTCTGGGGCCAACGTCCTGACTTTC,CASSPQSLAGGNISGANVLTF
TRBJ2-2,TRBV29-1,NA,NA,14,TGCAGCGTTGCGGTAGGCGGAGACACCGGGGAGCTGTTTTTT,CSVAVGGDTGELFF
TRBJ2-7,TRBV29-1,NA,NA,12,TGCAGTGGAGGGGAGACGATGCCCGAGCAGTACTTC,CSGGETMPEQYF
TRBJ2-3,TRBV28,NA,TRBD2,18,TGTGCCAGCAGGCCATTAGCGGGGGCACTCCCTAGCACAGATACGCAGTATTTT,CASRPLAGALPSTDTQYF
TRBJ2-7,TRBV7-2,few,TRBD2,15,TGTGCCAGCCAGCTAGCGGGGGGCAACTCCTACGAGCAGTACTTC,CASQLAGGNSYEQYF
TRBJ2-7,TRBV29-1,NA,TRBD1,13,TGCAGCGTGCTCCGGGACAGGCCCTACGAGCAGTACTTC,CSVLRDRPYEQYF
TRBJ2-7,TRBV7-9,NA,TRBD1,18,TGTGCCAGCAGCTTAGGAAGTTTTCGGGACAGCCCTTCCTACGAGCAGTACTTC,CASSLGSFRDSPSYEQYF
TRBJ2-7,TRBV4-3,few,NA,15,TGCGCCAGCAGCCAAGATCGCCAGGGGCACTACGAGCAGTACTTC,CASSQDRQGHYEQYF
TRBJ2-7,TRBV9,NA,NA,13,TGTGCCAGCAGCGTTACAGGTCTGGGCGAGCAGTACTTC,CASSVTGLGEQYF
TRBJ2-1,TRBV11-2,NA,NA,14,TGTGCCAGCAGCCCTAGGGACTTTGACAATGAGCAGTTCTTC,CASSPRDFDNEQFF
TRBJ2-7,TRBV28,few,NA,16,TGTGCCAGCAGTTTACCCCGAACAGGGACGACCTACGAGCAGTACTTC,CASSLPRTGTTYEQYF
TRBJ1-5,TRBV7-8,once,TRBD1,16,TGTGCCAGCAGCTGGGACAGTCCGTATAGCAATCAGCCCCAGCATTTT,CASSWDSPYSNQPQHF
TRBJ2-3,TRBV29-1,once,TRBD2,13,TGCAGCGAACTAGCGGGGGGATCAGATACGCAGTATTTT,CSELAGGSDTQYF
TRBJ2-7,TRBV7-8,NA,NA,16,TGTGCCAGCAGCTCGACGGGGAGACTTACCACCTACGAGCAGTACTTC,CASSSTGRLTTYEQYF
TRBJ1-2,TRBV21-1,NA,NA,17,TGTGCCAGCAGGGGGACAGGGGCCACAAGACCTAACTATGGCTACACCTTC,CASRGTGATRPNYGYTF
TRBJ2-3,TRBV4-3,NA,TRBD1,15,TGCGCCAGCAGCCAGACGGACAGGTGGACAGATACGCAGTATTTT,CASSQTDRWTDTQYF
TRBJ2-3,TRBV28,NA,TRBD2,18,TGTGCCAGCAGTTTCCCCCATTCCCTAGCGGGGGCTAAAGATACGCAGTATTTT,CASSFPHSLAGAKDTQYF
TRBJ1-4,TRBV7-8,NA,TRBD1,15,TGTGCCAGCAGCTTAATGGGACAGGAACAGGAAAAACTGTTTTTT,CASSLMGQEQEKLFF
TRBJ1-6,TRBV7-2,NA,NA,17,TGTGCCAGCAGCTCCTATCAGGACCGACAGGTTAATTCACCCCTCCACTTT,CASSSYQDRQVNSPLHF
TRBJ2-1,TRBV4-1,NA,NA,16,TGCGCCAGCAGCCATGTTGGGGGGGCTTTCTACAATGAGCAGTTCTTC,CASSHVGGAFYNEQFF
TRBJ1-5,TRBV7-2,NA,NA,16,TGTGCCAGCAGCTCCCCAGGGCAGGCCCCTTATCAGCCCCAGCATTTT,CASSSPGQAPYQPQHF
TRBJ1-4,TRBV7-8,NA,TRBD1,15,TGTGCCAGCAGCCCCCGGACAGGGAGAAGTGAAAAACTGTTTTTT,CASSPRTGRSEKLFF
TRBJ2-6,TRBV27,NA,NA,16,TGTGCCAGCAGTCCGCACTCAGGGGCTGGGGCCAACGTCCTGACTTTC,CASSPHSGAGANVLTF
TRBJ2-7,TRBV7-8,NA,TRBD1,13,TGTGCCAGCAGCGCCCCCCGGACAGGGGAACAGTACTTC,CASSAPRTGEQYF
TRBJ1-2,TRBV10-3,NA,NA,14,TGTGCCATCAGTTATTCGACAGAAGGTTATGGCTACACCTTC,CAISYSTEGYGYTF
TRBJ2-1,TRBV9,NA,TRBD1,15,TGTGCCAGCAGCGCCGGGACAGGCTCCTACAATGAGCAGTTCTTC,CASSAGTGSYNEQFF
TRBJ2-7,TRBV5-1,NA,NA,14,TGCGCCAGCAGCTCCCAACAGGGCGTTTACGAGCAGTACTTC,CASSSQQGVYEQYF
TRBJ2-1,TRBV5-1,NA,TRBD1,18,TGCGCCAGCAGCTTGGAGGACAGGGTGGTAGGAGAAAACAATGAGCAGTTCTTC,CASSLEDRVVGENNEQFF
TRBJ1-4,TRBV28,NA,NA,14,TGTGCCAGCAGCCCAGTGGGAGATAATGAAAAACTGTTTTTT,CASSPVGDNEKLFF
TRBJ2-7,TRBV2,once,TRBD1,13,TGTGCCAGCAGGGATCACAGGGGTTTGGGGCAGTACTTC,CASRDHRGLGQYF
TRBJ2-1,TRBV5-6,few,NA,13,TGTGCCAGCAGCTTGGACAGATACAATGAGCAGTTCTTC,CASSLDRYNEQFF
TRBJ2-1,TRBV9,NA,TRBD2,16,TGTGCCAGCAGCGTCCAGGAGCGGGAGCGTTACAATGAGCAGTTCTTC,CASSVQERERYNEQFF
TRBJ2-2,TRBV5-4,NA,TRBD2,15,TGTGCCAGCAGCTCTAGACTAGCGGGGACCGGGGAGCTGTTTTTT,CASSSRLAGTGELFF
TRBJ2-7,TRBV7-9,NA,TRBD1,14,TGTGCCAGCAGCTCTCCGGGACAGATCTACGAGCAGTACTTC,CASSSPGQIYEQYF
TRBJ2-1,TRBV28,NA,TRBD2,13,TGTGCCAGCTTACCGCTAGCGGGGAGGGAGGAGTTCTTC,CASLPLAGREEFF
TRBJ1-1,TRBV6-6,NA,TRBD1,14,TGTGCCAGCAACCAAAGGGGGCCAGGGAATGAAGCTTTCTTT,CASNQRGPGNEAFF
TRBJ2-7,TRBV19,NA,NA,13,TGTGCCAGTAGTAGACTAGAAGGCTACGAGCAGTACTTC,CASSRLEGYEQYF
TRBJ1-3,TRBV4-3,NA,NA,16,TGCGCCAGCAGCGTAATAATAGGGGGGGTTGGAAACACCATATATTTT,CASSVIIGGVGNTIYF
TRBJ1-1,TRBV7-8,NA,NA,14,TGTGCCAGCAGCAGGGGACACCCGAACACTGAAGCTTTCTTT,CASSRGHPNTEAFF